What follows are 7 T cell receptor beta chains derived from one specimen sequenced in a study of T cells after yellow fever vaccination. TCRdb recomputed calls from the 5' RACE reads with MiXCR, one row per CDR3 protein. The repertoire consists of approximately 74,000 distinct CDR3 sequences, with about 6% occurring once and the leading ten covering roughly 2%. Material: CD4+ T cells sorted from PBMCs, obtained more than 14 days after the first yellow fever vaccination. All receptors derive from a man younger than 30 who received the YFV17D yellow fever vaccine.

This clonotype was observed at least ten times. The V call is TRBV5-1, the J call TRBJ2-1; 9 bases line up with TRBD2. V lost 4 bases and J lost 9; bases outside the gene matches: 11. The CDR3 covers 15 residues. Germline values: CDR1 SGHRS, CDR2 YFSETQ. The CDR3 nucleotides read TGCGCCAGCAGCGGTGGGGCTAGCGGGGATGGTGAGCAGTTCTTC. Translation gives CASSGGASGDGEQFF.

The table lists this clonotype with many counts. V usage is TRBV20-1 and J usage is TRBJ1-2; D not certain. The germline V gene encodes CDR1 DFQATT and CDR2 SNEGSKA (reference sequence). The CDR3 is 14 residues long. Trimming shortened V by 3 bases and J by 2 bases, and 13 bases separated the two germline ends. For the CDR3, the DNA is TGCAGTGCTAGGGTACTCATCGCAAACTATGGCTACACCTTC. The encoded protein is CSARVLIANYGYTF.

In this sample, this clonotype turned up many times. The gene calls are TRBV7-3 and TRBJ1-1; TRBD1 is a possible D gene (6 bases). The CDR3 is 14 amino acids. Germline V CDR1 and CDR2: SGHTA, FQGTGA. The V end lost 3 bases, the J end lost 4 bases, and 12 bases lay between the germline ends. CDR3 region: CASSLTGTTTEAFF. CDR3 nucleotide sequence: TGTGCCAGCAGCTTGACCGGGACAACCACTGAAGCTTTCTTT.

With respect to this clonotype: A much bigger clone sits one base away, suggesting this may be a read error. The CDR3 DNA sequence: TGCGCCAGCAGCCACCTAGCGGGGGGGCAAGAGACCCAGTACTTC. It specifies CASSHLAGGQETQYF. This chain joins TRBV5-1 and TRBJ2-5, with 12 bases identical to TRBD2. This CDR3 spans 15 amino acids. Germline values: CDR1 SGHRS, CDR2 YFSETQ. V lost 4 bases to trimming and J lost 2 bases; unmatched junction nucleotides: 3.

In its sample, this clonotype was seen many times. The rearrangement links TRBV4-3 to TRBJ1-1, with TRBD1 as a possible D gene (5 bases). Germline CDR1 reads LGHNA; CDR2 reads YSLEER. This CDR3 region has 16 residues. Trimming left V 1 base short and J 4 bases short, with 16 bases between. The chain's CDR3 is CASSQALWGKGTEAFF. The CDR3, as DNA: TGCGCCAGCAGCCAAGCTCTTTGGGGGAAAGGCACTGAAGCTTTCTTT.

This clonotype was counted many times. The gene calls are TRBV5-6 and TRBJ2-7; no firm D call. Germline-derived CDR1 and CDR2 are SGHDT and YYEEEE. The CDR3 has 17 amino acids. The ends were cut back, 2 bases at V and 3 bases at J, with 21 bases in the middle. CDR3 nucleotides: TGTGCCAGCAGCTTTTTTACGTTGACACCGATGGGCTACGAGCAGTACGTC. It specifies CASSFFTLTPMGYEQYV.

This clonotype has a count of ten or more. This chain links TRBV7-9 with TRBJ2-7; 10 bases agree with TRBD1. There are 14 residues in the CDR3. Germline trimming cut 4 bases from V and 3 bases from J; bases unmatched to any gene: 3. Germline V gene sequence: CDR1 SEHNR, CDR2 FQNEAQ (reference sequence). Here the CDR3 reads CASSSRDRGYEQYF. DNA of the CDR3: TGTGCCAGCAGCTCCCGGGACAGGGGCTACGAGCAGTACTTC. The full variable domain, in which reference TRBV7-9 and TRBJ2-7 provide the parts outside the CDR3, is DTGVSQNPRHKITKRGQNVTFRCDPISEHNRLYWYRQTLGQGPEFLTYFQNEAQLEKSRLLSDRFSAERPKGSFSTLEIQRTEQGDSAMYLCASSSRDRGYEQYFGPGTRLTVT.